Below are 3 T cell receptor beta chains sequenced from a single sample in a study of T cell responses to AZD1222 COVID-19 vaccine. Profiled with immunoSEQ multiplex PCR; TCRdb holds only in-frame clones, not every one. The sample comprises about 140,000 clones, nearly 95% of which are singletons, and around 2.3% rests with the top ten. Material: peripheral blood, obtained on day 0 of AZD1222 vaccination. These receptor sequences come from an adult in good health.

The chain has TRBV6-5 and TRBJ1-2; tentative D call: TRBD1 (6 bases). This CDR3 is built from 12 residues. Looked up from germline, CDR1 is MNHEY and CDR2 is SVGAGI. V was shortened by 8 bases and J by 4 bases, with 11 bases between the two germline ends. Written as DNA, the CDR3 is TGTGCCAGCCTAGACAGGCTCTATGGCTACACCTTC. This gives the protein CASLDRLYGYTF.

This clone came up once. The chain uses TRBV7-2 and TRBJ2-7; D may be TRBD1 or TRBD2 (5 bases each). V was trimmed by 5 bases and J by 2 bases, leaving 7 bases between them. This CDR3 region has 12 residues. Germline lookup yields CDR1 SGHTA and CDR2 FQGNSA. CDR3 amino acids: CASSGTPYEQYF. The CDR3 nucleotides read TGTGCCAGCAGCGGGACCCCCTACGAGCAGTACTTC.

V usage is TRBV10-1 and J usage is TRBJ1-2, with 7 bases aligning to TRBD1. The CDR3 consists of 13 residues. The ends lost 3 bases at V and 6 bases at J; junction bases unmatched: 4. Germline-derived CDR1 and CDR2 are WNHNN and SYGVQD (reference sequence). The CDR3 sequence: CASSDRQGNGYTF. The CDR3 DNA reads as TGCGCCAGCAGTGACCGACAGGGAAATGGCTACACCTTC.